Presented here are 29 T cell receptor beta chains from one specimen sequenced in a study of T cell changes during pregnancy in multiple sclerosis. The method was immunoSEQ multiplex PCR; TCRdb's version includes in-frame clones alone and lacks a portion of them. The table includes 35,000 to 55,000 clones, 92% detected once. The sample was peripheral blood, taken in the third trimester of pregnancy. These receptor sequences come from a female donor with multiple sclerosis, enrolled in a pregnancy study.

The CDR3 DNA follows: TGTGCCAGCAGCCCAGAGGGAGGGGAAGAGACCCAGTACTTC. Protein sequence: CASSPEGGEETQYF. The V gene is TRBV9, the J gene TRBJ2-5; 7 positions agree with TRBD2. V shed 4 bases, J shed 3 bases, and the junction held 6 bases outside the gene matches. The germline CDR1 and CDR2 sequences are SGDLS and YYNGEE. This CDR3 has 14 amino acids.

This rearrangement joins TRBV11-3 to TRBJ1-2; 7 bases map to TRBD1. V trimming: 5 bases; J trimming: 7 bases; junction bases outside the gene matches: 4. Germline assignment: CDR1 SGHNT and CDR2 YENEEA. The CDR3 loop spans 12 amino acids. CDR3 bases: TGTGCCAGCAGCCTCCGACAGGGTGGCTACACCTTC. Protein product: CASSLRQGGYTF. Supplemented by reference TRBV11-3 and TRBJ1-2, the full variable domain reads EAGVVQSPRYKIIEKKQPVAFWCNPISGHNTLYWYLQNLGQGPELLIRYENEEAVDDSQLPKDRFSAERLKGVDSTLKIQPAELGDSAVYLCASSLRQGGYTFGSGTRLTVV.

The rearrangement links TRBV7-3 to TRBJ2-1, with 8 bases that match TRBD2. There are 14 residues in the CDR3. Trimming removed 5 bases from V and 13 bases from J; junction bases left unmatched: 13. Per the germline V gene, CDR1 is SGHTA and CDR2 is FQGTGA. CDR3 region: CASSPTRGGLRQFF. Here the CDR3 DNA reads TGTGCCAGCAGCCCCACCCGGGGGGGCCTAAGACAGTTCTTC.

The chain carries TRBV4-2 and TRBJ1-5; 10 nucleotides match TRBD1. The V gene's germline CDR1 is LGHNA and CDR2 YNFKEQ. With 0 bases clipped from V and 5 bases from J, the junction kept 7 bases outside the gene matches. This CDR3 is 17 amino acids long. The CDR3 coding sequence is TGTGCCAGCAGCCAAGATCATGGCGGGACAGGGGATCAGCCCCAGCATTTT. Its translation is CASSQDHGGTGDQPQHF.

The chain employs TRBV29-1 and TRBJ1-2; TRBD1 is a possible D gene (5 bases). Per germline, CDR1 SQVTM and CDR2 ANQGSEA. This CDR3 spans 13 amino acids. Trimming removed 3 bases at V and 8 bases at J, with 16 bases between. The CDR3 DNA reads TGCAGCGTTGAGGGGCTAGGGCTCGAGGGCTACACCTTC. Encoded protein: CSVEGLGLEGYTF. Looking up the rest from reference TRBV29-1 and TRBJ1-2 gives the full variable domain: SAVISQKPSRDICQRGTSLTIQCQVDSQVTMMFWYRQQPGQSLTLIATANQGSEATYESGFVIDKFPISRPNLTFSTLTVSNMSPEDSSIYLCSVEGLGLEGYTFGSGTRLTVV.

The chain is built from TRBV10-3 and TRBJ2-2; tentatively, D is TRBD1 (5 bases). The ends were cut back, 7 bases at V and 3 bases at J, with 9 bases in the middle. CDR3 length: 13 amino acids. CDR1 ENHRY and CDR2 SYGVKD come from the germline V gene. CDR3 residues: CAIKGRDTGELFF. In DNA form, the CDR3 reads TGTGCCATCAAGGGCAGGGACACCGGGGAGCTGTTTTTT.

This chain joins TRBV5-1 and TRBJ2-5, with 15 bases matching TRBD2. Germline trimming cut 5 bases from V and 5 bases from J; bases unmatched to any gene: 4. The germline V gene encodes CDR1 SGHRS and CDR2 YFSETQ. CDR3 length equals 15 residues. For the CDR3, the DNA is TGCGCCAGCAGTCGGGGGACTAGCGGGAGGGAGACCCAGTACTTC. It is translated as CASSRGTSGRETQYF. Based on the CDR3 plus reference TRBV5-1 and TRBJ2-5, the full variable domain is KAGVTQTPRYLIKTRGQQVTLSCSPISGHRSVSWYQQTPGQGLQFLFEYFSETQRNKGNFPGRFSGRQFSNSRSEMNVSTLELGDSALYLCASSRGTSGRETQYFGPGTRLLVL.

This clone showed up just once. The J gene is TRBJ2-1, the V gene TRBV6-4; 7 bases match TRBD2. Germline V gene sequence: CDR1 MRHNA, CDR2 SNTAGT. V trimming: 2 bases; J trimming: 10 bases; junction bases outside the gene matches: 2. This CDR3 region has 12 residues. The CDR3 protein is CASSDGEGEQFF. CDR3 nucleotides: TGTGCCAGCAGTGACGGGGAGGGGGAGCAGTTCTTC.

CDR3 DNA sequence: TGTGCCAGCAGCATACCGGGACAGACTAGCTATGGCTACACCTTC. Amino acids: CASSIPGQTSYGYTF. The V and J genes are TRBV7-9 and TRBJ1-2; 7 bases align to TRBD1. Germline V CDR1 and CDR2: SEHNR, FQNEAQ (reference sequence). The trim removed 5 bases at V and 4 bases at J, leaving 10 bases unmatched. This CDR3 spans 15 amino acids.

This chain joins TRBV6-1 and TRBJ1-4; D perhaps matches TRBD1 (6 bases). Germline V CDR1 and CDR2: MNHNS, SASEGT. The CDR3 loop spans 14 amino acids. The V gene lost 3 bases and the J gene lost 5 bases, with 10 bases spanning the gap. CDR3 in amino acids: CASSDRGTNEKLFF. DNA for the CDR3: TGTGCCAGCAGTGACAGGGGTACAAATGAAAAACTGTTTTTT.

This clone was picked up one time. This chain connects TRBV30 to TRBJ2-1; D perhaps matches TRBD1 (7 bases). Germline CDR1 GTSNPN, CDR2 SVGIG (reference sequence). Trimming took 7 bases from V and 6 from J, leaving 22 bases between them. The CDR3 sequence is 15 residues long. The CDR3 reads CASQDGPQGGNEQFF. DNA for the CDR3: TGTGCCTCCCAGGACGGACCCCAGGGGGGCAATGAGCAGTTCTTC.

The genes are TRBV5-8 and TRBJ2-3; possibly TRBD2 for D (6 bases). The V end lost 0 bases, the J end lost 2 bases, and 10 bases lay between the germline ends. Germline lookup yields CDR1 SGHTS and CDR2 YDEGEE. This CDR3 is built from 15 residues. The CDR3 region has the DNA TGTGCCAGCAGCTTGGCCGTAGCGGTCACAGATACGCAGTATTTT. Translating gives CASSLAVAVTDTQYF.

CDR3 DNA: TGTGCCAGCAGTTCCCTACCTGGGGCCAACGTCCTGACTTTC. Encoded protein: CASSSLPGANVLTF. This sequence joins TRBV28 and TRBJ2-6; no clear D. The V and J ends lost 4 bases and 2 bases respectively, with 6 bases between them. The CDR3 extends over 14 amino acids. Germline V CDR1 and CDR2: MDHEN, SYDVKM.

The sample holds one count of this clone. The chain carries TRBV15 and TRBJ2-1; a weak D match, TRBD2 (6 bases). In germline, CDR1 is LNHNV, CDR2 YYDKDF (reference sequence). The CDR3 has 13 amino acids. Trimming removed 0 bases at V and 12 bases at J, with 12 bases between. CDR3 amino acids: CATSRDREVLQFF. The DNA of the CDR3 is TGTGCCACCAGCAGAGATAGGGAGGTTCTGCAGTTCTTC.

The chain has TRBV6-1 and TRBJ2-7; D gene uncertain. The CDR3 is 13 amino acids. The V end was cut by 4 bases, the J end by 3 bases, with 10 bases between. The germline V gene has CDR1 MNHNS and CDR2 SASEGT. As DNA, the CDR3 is TGTGCCAGCAGTGGACTCGGAATCTACGAGCAGTACTTC. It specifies CASSGLGIYEQYF.

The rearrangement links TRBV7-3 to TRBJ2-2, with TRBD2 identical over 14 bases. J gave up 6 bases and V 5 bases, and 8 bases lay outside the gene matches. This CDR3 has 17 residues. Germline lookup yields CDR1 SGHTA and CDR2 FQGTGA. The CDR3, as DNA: TGTGCCAGCAGCCGAGGACTAGCGGGAGGTATGGCCGGGGAGCTGTTTTTT. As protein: CASSRGLAGGMAGELFF.

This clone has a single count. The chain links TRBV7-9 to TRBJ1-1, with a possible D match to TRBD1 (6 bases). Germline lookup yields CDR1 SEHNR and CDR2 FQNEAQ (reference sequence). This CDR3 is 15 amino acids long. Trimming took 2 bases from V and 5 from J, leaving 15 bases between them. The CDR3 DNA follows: TGTGCCAGCAGCTTAATTGCAGGGGTTGGGACTGAAGCTTTCTTT. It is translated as CASSLIAGVGTEAFF.

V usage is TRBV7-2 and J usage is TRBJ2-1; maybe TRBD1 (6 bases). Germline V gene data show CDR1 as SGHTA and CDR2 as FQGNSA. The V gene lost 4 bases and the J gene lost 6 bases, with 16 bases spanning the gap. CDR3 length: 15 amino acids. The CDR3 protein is CASSSTVTGLNEQFF. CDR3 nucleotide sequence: TGTGCCAGCAGCTCCACCGTTACAGGGCTCAATGAGCAGTTCTTC.

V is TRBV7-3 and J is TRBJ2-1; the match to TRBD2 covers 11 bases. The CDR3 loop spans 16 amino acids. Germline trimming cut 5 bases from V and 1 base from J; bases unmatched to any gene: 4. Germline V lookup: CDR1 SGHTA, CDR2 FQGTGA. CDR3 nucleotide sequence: TGTGCCAGCAGCCCACTAGCGGGAGTGTCCTACAATGAGCAGTTCTTC. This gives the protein CASSPLAGVSYNEQFF. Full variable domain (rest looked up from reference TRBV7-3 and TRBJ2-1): GAGVSQTPSNKVTEKGKYVELRCDPISGHTALYWYRQSLGQGPEFLIYFQGTGAADDSGLPNDRFFAVRPEGSVSTLKIQRTERGDSAVYLCASSPLAGVSYNEQFFGPGTRLTVL.

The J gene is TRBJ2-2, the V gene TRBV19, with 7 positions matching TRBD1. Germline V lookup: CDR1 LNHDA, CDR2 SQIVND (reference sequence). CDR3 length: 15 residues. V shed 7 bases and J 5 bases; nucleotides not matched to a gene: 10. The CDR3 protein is CASTWRTGSTGELFF. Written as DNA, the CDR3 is TGTGCCAGTACCTGGAGGACAGGATCGACCGGGGAGCTGTTTTTT.

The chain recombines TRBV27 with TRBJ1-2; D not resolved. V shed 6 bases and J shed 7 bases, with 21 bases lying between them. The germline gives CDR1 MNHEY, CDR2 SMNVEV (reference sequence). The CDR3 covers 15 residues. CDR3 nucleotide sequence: TGTGCCAGCAGCCCGAACGGACGGGGAAGGGTTGGCTACACCTTC. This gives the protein CASSPNGRGRVGYTF.

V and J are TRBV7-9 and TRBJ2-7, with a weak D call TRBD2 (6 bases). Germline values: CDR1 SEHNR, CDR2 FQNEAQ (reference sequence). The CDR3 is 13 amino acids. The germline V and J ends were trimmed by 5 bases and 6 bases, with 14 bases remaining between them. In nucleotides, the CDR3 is TGTGCCAGCAGCGGGCCCGGGGGAGGCGAGCAGTACTTC. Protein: CASSGPGGGEQYF. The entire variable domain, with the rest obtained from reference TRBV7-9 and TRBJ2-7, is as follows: DTGVSQNPRHKITKRGQNVTFRCDPISEHNRLYWYRQTLGQGPEFLTYFQNEAQLEKSRLLSDRFSAERPKGSFSTLEIQRTEQGDSAMYLCASSGPGGGEQYFGPGTRLTVT.

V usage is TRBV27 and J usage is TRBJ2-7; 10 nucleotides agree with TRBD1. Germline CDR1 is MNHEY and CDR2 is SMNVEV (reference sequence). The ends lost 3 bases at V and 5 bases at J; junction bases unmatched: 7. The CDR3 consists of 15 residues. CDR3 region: CASSFGQGVMNEQYF. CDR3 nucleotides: TGTGCCAGCAGTTTCGGACAGGGGGTAATGAACGAGCAGTACTTC.

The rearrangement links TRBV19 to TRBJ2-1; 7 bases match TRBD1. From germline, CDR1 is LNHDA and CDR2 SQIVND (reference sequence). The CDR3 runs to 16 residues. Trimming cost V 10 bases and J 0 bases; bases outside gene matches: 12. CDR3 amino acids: CATEKTTGSSYNEQFF. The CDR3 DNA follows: TGTGCCACAGAGAAAACGACAGGGAGCTCCTACAATGAGCAGTTCTTC. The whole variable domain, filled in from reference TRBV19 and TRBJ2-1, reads DGGITQSPKYLFRKEGQNVTLSCEQNLNHDAMYWYRQDPGQGLRLIYYSQIVNDFQKGDIAEGYSVSREKKESFPLTVTSAQKNPTAFYLCATEKTTGSSYNEQFFGPGTRLTVL.

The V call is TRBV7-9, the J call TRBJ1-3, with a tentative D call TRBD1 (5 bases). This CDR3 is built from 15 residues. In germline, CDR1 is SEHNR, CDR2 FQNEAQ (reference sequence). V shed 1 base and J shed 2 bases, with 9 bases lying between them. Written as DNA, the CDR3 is TGTGCCAGCAGCTTAGGCTGGGGGGCTGGAAACACCATATATTTT. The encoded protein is CASSLGWGAGNTIYF.

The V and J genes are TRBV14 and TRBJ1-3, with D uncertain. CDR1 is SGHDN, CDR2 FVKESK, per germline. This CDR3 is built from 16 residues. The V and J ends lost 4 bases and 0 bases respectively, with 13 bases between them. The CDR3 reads CASSLRLGASGNTIYF. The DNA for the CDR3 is TGTGCCAGCAGCCTTAGACTGGGTGCCTCTGGAAACACCATATATTTT.

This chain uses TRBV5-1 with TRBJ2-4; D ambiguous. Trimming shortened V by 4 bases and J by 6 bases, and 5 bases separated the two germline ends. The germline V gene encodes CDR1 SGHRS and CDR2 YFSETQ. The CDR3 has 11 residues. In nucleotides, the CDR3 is TGCGCCAGCAGCGACACAAACATTCAGTACTTC. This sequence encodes CASSDTNIQYF.

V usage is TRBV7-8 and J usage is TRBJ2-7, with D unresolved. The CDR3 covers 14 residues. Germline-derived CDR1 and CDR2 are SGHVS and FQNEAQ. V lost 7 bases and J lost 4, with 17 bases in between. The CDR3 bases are TGTGCCAGCAACCCGACTGGTTACATATACGAGCAGTACTTC. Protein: CASNPTGYIYEQYF.

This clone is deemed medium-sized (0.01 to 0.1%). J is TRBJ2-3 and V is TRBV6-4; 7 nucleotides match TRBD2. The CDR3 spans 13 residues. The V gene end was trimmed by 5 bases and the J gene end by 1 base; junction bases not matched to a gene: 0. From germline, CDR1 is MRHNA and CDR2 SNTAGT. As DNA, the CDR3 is TGTGCCAGCAGTAGCGGGGGCACAGATACGCAGTATTTT. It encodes CASSSGGTDTQYF.